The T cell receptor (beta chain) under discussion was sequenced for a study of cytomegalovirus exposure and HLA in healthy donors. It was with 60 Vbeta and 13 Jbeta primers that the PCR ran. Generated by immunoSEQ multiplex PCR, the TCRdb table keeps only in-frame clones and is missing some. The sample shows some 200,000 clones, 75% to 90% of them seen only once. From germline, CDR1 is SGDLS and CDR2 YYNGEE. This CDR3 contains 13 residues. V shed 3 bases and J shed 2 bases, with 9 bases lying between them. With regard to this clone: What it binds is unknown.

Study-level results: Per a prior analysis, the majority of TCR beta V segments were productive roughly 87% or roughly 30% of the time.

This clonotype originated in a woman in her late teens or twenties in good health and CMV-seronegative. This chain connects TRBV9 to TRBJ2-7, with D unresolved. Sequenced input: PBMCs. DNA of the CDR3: TGTGCCAGCAGCGCGGGTGCCCCCTACGAGCAGTACTTC. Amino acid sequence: CASSAGAPYEQYF.